A selection of T cell receptor beta chains follows, all from one sample in a study of Graves' ophthalmopathy and Graves' hyperthyroidism. A single record per CDR3 protein comes from TCRdb applying MiXCR to the multiplex PCR reads. This sample has about 220,000 distinct CDR3 sequences, with about 22% found just once. Sequenced material: peripheral blood. These receptors all stem from a woman aged 50 to 60 with Graves' ophthalmopathy. Each CDR3 is given with its conserved first and last residue. The order of the fields is CDR3 DNA, CDR3 protein, CDR3 length, clone size, V gene, J gene, D gene. D genes are given only for firm matches. Some rows have no size entry. The others give once, few or many, or a class for an expanded clone.

TGTGCCAGCAGTCCACAGGGGTACAATCAGCCCCAGCATTTT	CASSPQGYNQPQHF	14	NA	TRBV28	TRBJ1-5	TRBD1
TGTGCCAGCAGCCACCCCGGGACAGGGCGCGAGCAGTACTTC	CASSHPGTGREQYF	14	NA	TRBV11-2	TRBJ2-7	TRBD1
TGTGCCAGCAGTTCCAGGGAGGATCAGCCCCAGCATTTT	CASSSREDQPQHF	13	NA	TRBV27	TRBJ1-5	NA
TGTGCCTGGAGTGTGAGCGGGAGAGAGACCCAGTACTTC	CAWSVSGRETQYF	13	many	TRBV30	TRBJ2-5	TRBD2
TGCAGTGCTGAGGGGGAAGCGGACAGCTCCTATAATTCACCCCTCCACTTT	CSAEGEADSSYNSPLHF	17	NA	TRBV20-1	TRBJ1-6	NA
TGTGCCAGCCGCCGACTAGCGGGAGAGTACGAGCAGTACTTC	CASRRLAGEYEQYF	14	many	TRBV7-9	TRBJ2-7	TRBD2
TGTGCCAGCAGTCCCGGGACAGGGGCTTCACCCCTCCACTTT	CASSPGTGASPLHF	14	many	TRBV12-3/TRBV12-4	TRBJ1-6	TRBD1
TGTGCCAGCAGTTACTCGGACAGGGGAGGCAATCAGCCCCAGCATTTT	CASSYSDRGGNQPQHF	16	many	TRBV6-2/TRBV6-3	TRBJ1-5	TRBD1
TGTGCCAGCAGTTTTGGCAACAGGGGGGGTTACACTGAAGCTTTCTTT	CASSFGNRGGYTEAFF	16	many	TRBV27	TRBJ1-1	TRBD1
TGTGCCAGCAGTATCGACAGGGCAGATAGCAATCAGCCCCAGCATTTT	CASSIDRADSNQPQHF	16	once	TRBV12-3/TRBV12-4	TRBJ1-5	TRBD1
TGTGCCAGCAGTTACGACAGGAAGAACGAGCAGTACTTC	CASSYDRKNEQYF	13	NA	TRBV6-2/TRBV6-3	TRBJ2-7	NA
TGCGCCAGCAGCTTGTCGGGCAACACCGGGGAGCTGTTTTTT	CASSLSGNTGELFF	14	few	TRBV5-1	TRBJ2-2	NA
TGTGCCACCAGTGAATCCGGACGAAACTATGGCTACACCTTC	CATSESGRNYGYTF	14	NA	TRBV7-9	TRBJ1-2	NA
TGTGCCAGCAGTTACTCTTCACTGGGGGAGCAGTACTTC	CASSYSSLGEQYF	13	few	TRBV6-5	TRBJ2-7	NA
TGTGCCAGCAGCTTAGCGGTCAACTCCTACGAGCAGTACTTC	CASSLAVNSYEQYF	14	many	TRBV7-6	TRBJ2-7	NA
TGTGCCAGCAGCTTAGAGGGGGGAAATGGCTACACCTTC	CASSLEGGNGYTF	13	many	TRBV11-3	TRBJ1-2	NA
TGCGCCAGCAGCTCCCAGACTAGCGGGAGCTACGAGACCCAGTACTTC	CASSSQTSGSYETQYF	16	many	TRBV5-1	TRBJ2-5	TRBD2
TGTGCCAGCAGCATTGACCGACGCCGAGGCTACACCTTC	CASSIDRRRGYTF	13	NA	TRBV12-3/TRBV12-4	TRBJ1-2	NA